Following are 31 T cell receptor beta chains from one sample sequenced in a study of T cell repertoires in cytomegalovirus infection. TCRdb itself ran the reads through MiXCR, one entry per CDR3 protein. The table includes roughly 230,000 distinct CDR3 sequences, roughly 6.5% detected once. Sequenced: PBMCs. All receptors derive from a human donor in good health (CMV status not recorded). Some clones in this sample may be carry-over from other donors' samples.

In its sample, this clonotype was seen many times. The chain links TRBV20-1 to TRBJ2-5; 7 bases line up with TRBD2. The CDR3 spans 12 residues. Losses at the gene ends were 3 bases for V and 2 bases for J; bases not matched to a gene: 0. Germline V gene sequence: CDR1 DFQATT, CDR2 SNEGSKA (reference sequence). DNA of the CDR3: TGCAGTGCTAGCGGGAGGCAAGAGACCCAGTACTTC. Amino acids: CSASGRQETQYF.

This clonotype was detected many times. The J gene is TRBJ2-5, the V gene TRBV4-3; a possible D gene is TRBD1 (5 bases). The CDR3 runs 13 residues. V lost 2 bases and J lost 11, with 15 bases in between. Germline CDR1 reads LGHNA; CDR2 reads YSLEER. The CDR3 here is CASSQSVLTAQYF. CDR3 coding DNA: TGCGCCAGCAGCCAATCAGTATTGACAGCGCAGTACTTC.

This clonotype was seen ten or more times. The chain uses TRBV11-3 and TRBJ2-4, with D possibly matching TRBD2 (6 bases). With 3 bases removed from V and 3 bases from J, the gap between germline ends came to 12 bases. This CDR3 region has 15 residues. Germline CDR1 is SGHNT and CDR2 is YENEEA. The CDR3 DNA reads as TGTGCCAGCAGCTTCGGGGGAGAGGGCAAAAACATTCAGTACTTC. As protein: CASSFGGEGKNIQYF.

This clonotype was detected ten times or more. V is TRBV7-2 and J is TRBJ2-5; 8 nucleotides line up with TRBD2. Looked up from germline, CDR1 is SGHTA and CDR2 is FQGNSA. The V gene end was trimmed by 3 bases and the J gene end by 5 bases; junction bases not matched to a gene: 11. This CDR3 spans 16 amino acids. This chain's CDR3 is CASSFLNGGAWETQYF. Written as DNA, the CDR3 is TGTGCCAGCAGCTTCCTAAACGGGGGGGCCTGGGAGACCCAGTACTTC.

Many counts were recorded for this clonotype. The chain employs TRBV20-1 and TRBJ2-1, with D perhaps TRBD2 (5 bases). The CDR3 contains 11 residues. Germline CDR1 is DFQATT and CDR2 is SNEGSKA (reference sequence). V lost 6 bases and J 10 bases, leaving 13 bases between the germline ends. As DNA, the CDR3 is TGCAGTGCGGGGTACCCGGGAGAGCAGTTCTTC. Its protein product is CSAGYPGEQFF.

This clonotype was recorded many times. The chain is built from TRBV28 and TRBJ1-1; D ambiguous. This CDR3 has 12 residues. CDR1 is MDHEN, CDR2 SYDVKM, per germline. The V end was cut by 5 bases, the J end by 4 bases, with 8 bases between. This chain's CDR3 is CASSVQSTEAFF. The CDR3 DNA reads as TGTGCCAGCAGTGTGCAGTCCACTGAAGCTTTCTTT.

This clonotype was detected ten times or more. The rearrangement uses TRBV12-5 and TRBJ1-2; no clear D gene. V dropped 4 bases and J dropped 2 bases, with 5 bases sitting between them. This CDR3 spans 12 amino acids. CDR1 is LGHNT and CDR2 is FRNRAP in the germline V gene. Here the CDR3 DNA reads TGTGCTAGTGGTTCTCAGAACTATGGCTACACCTTC. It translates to CASGSQNYGYTF.

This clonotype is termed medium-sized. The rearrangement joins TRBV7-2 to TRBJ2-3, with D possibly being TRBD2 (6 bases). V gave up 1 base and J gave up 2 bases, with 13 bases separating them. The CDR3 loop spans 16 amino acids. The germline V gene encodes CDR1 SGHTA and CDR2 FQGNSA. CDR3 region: CASSLGFSGITDTQYF. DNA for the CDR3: TGTGCCAGCAGCTTAGGGTTTAGCGGTATCACAGATACGCAGTATTTT.

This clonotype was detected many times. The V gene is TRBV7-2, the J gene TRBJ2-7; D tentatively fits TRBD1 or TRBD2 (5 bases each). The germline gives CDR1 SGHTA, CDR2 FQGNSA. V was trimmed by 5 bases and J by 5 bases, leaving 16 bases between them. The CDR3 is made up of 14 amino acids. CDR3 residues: CASSDRDDGHEQYF. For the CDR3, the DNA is TGTGCCAGCAGCGACCGGGACGACGGCCACGAGCAGTACTTC.

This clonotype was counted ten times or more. The CDR3 nucleotides are TGTGCCAGCAGCTTAGATCCAGGGGGCAAGAACACAGATACGCAGTATTTT. This codes for CASSLDPGGKNTDTQYF. The V and J genes are TRBV7-8 and TRBJ2-3, with 8 positions matching TRBD1. The germline V gene has CDR1 SGHVS and CDR2 FQNEAQ. CDR3 length equals 17 residues. J lost 2 bases, V lost 1 base, and 8 bases had no gene match.

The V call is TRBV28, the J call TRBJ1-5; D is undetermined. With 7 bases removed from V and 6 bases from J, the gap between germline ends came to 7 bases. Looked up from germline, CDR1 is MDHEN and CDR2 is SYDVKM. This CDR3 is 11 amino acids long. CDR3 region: CASKGVQPQHF. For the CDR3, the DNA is TGTGCCAGCAAAGGTGTTCAGCCCCAGCATTTT.

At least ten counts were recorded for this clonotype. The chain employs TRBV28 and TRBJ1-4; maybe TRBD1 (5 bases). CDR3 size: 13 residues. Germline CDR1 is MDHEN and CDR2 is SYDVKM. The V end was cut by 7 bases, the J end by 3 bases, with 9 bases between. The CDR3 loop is CASTGPSNEKLFF. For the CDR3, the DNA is TGTGCCAGCACGGGACCTTCTAATGAAAAACTGTTTTTT.

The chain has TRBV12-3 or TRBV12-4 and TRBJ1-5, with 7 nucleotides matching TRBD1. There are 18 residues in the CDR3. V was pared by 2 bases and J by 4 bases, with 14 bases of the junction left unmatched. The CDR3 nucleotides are TGTGCCAGCAGTTTACCGACAGGGCCCGCTGGCTCGAATCAGCCCCAGCATTTT. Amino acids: CASSLPTGPAGSNQPQHF.

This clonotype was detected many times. The DNA of the CDR3 is TGTGCCAGCAGCCTAGGGGCAGGATTGGAGACCCAGTACTTC. It translates to CASSLGAGLETQYF. V gene TRBV7-2 combines with J gene TRBJ2-5; D is possibly TRBD1 (5 bases). Germline V CDR1 and CDR2: SGHTA, FQGNSA. The CDR3 has 14 residues. V dropped 5 bases and J dropped 5 bases, with 15 bases sitting between them. Supplemented by reference TRBV7-2 and TRBJ2-5, the full variable domain reads GAGVSQSPSNKVTEKGKDVELRCDPISGHTALYWYRQSLGQGLEFLIYFQGNSAPDKSGLPSDRFSAERTGGSVSTLTIQRTQQEDSAVYLCASSLGAGLETQYFGPGTRLLVL.

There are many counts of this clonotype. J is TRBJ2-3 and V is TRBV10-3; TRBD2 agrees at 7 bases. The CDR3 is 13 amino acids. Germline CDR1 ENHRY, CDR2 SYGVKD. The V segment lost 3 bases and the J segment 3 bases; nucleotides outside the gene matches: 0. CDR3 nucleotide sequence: TGTGCCATCAGTGACGGGGGGACAGATACGCAGTATTTT. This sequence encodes CAISDGGTDTQYF.

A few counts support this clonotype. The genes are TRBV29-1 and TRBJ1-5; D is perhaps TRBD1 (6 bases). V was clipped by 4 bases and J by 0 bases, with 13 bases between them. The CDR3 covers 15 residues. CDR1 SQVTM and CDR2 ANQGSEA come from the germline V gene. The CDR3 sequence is CSVALGGASNQPQHF. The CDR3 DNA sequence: TGCAGCGTTGCCCTGGGGGGGGCTAGCAATCAGCCCCAGCATTTT. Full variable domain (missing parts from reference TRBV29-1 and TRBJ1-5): SAVISQKPSRDICQRGTSLTIQCQVDSQVTMMFWYRQQPGQSLTLIATANQGSEATYESGFVIDKFPISRPNLTFSTLTVSNMSPEDSSIYLCSVALGGASNQPQHFGDGTRLSIL.

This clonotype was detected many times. CDR3 loop: CASSLGTSNYGYTF. CDR3 in DNA: TGTGCCAGCAGCTTAGGGACGTCGAACTATGGCTACACCTTC. J is TRBJ1-2 and V is TRBV7-2, with D unresolved. The germline CDR1 and CDR2 sequences are SGHTA and FQGNSA. The CDR3 is made up of 14 amino acids. Trimming cost V 1 base and J 2 bases, with 8 bases left between them.

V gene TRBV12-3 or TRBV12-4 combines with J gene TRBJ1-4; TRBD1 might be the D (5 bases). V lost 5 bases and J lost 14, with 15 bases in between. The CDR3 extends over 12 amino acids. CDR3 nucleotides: TGTGCCAGCAGTCCCCTCGGGGGGTGGCTGTTTTTT. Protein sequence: CASSPLGGWLFF.

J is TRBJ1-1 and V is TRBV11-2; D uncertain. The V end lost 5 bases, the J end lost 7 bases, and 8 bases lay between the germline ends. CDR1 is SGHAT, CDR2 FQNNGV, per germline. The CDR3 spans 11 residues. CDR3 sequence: CASSQEVEAFF. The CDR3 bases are TGTGCCAGCAGCCAGGAGGTTGAAGCTTTCTTT.

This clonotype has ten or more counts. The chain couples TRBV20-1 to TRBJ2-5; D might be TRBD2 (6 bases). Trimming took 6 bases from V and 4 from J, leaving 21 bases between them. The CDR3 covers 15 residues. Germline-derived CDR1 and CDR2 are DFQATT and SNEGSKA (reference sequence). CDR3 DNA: TGCAGTGCCTCCCGACTGCGGGGAAACATAGAGACCCAGTACTTC. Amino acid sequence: CSASRLRGNIETQYF.

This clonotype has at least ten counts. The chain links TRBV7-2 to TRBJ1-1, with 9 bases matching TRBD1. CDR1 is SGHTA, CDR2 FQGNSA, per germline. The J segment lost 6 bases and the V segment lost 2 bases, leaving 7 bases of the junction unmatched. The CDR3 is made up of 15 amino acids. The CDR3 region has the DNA TGTGCCAGCAGCTTATCCGGGACAGGGACTGCTGAAGCTTTCTTT. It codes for CASSLSGTGTAEAFF.

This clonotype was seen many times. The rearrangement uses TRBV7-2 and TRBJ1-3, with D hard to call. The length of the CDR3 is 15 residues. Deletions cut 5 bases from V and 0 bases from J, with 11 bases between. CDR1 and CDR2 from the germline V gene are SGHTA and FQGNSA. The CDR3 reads CASSRDGFSGNTIYF. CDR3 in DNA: TGTGCCAGCAGCCGAGACGGGTTCTCTGGAAACACCATATATTTT. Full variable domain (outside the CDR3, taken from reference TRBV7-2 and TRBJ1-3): GAGVSQSPSNKVTEKGKDVELRCDPISGHTALYWYRQSLGQGLEFLIYFQGNSAPDKSGLPSDRFSAERTGGSVSTLTIQRTQQEDSAVYLCASSRDGFSGNTIYFGEGSWLTVV.

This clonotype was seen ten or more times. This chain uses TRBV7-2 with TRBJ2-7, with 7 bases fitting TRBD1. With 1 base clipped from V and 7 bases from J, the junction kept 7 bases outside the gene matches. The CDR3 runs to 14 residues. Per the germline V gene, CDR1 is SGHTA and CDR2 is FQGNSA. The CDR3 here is CASSLEGALGEQYF. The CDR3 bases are TGTGCCAGCAGCTTAGAGGGGGCGTTAGGTGAGCAGTACTTC.

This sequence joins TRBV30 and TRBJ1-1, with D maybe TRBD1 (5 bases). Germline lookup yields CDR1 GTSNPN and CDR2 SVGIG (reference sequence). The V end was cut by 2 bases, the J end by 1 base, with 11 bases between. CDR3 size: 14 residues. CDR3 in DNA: TGTGCCTGGAGTCAATTAACAGGGAACACTGAAGCTTTCTTT. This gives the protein CAWSQLTGNTEAFF. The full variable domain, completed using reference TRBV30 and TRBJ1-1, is SQTIHQWPATLVQPVGSPLSLECTVEGTSNPNLYWYRQAAGRGLQLLFYSVGIGQISSEVPQNLSASRPQDRQFILSSKKLLLSDSGFYLCAWSQLTGNTEAFFGQGTRLTVV.

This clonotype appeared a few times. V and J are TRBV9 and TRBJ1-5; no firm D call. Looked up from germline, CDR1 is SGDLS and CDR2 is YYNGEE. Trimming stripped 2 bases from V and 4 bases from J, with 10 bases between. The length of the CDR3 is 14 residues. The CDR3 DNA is TGTGCCAGCAGCGTTGAGGGAGGGAATCAGCCCCAGCATTTT. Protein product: CASSVEGGNQPQHF. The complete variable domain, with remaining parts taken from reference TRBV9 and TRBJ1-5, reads DSGVTQTPKHLITATGQRVTLRCSPRSGDLSVYWYQQSLDQGLQFLIQYYNGEERAKGNILERFSAQQFPDLHSELNLSSLELGDSALYFCASSVEGGNQPQHFGDGTRLSIL.

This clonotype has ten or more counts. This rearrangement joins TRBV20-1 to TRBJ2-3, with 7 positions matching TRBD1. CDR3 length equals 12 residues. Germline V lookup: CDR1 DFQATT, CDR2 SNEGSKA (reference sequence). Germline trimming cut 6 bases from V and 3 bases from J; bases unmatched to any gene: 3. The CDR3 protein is CSARQGTDTQYF. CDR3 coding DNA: TGCAGTGCGAGACAGGGTACAGATACGCAGTATTTT.

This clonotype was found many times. CDR3 coding DNA: TGTGCCAGCAGTCCCGAGGGCGAGCAGTACTTC. Translating gives CASSPEGEQYF. The V gene is TRBV6-6, the J gene TRBJ2-7, with D perhaps matching TRBD2 (5 bases). There are 11 residues in the CDR3. The V gene lost 5 bases and the J gene lost 6 bases, with 8 bases spanning the gap. In germline, CDR1 is MNHNY, CDR2 SVGAGI (reference sequence).

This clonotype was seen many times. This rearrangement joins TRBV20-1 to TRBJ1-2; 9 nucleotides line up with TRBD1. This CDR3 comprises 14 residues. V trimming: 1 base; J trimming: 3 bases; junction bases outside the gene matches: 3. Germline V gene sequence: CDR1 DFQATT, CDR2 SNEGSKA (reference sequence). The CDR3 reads CSARGDRVDYGYTF. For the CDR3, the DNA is TGCAGTGCTAGAGGGGACAGGGTGGACTATGGCTACACCTTC.

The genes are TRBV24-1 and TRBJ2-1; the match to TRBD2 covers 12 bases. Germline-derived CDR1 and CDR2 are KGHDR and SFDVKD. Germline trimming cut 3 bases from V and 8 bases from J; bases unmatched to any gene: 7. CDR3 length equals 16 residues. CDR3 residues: CATSDPSGGVYDEQFF. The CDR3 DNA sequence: TGTGCCACCAGTGATCCTAGCGGGGGGGTGTACGATGAGCAGTTCTTC.

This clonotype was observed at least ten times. The DNA of the CDR3 is TGCAGTGCTAGACCGACTAGCGGGGGATACAATGAGCAGTTCTTC. The encoded protein is CSARPTSGGYNEQFF. V and J are TRBV20-1 and TRBJ2-1; 12 nucleotides agree with TRBD2. V dropped 2 bases and J dropped 4; count of bases not matched to a gene: 3. This CDR3 is 15 amino acids long. CDR1 and CDR2 from the germline V gene are DFQATT and SNEGSKA (reference sequence).

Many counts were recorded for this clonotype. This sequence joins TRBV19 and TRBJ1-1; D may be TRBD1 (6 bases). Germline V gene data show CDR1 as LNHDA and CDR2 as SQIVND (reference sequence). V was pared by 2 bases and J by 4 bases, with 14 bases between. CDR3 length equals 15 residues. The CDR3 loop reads CASSIMGGPGTEAFF. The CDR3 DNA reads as TGTGCCAGTAGTATAATGGGGGGCCCAGGCACTGAAGCTTTCTTT.